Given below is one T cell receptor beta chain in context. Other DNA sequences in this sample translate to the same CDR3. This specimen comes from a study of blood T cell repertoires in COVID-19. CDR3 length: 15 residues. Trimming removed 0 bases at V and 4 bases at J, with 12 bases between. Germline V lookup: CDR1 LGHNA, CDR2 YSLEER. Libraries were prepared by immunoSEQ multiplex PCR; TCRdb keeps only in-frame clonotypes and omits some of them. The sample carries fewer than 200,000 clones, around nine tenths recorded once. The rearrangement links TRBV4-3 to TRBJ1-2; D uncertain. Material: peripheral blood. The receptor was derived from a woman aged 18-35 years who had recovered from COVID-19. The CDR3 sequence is CASSQDLTGSYGYTF. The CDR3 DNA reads TGCGCCAGCAGCCAAGATCTTACGGGGAGCTATGGCTACACCTTC.